Presented here are 22 T cell receptor beta chains from one specimen sequenced in a study of molecular identifiers for immune sequencing clone quantification. A single record per CDR3 protein comes from TCRdb applying MiXCR to the PCR reads. The sample lists about 640,000 distinct CDR3 sequences, roughly 21% occurring once. The material sequenced was naive CD8+ T cells from blood, with Jurkat cell RNA spiked in. Subset here: FACS-sorted CD8+CD4-CCR7+CD45RA+ naive T cells. The source is a human donor in good health. Some libraries in this study had Jurkat cell RNA spiked in.

Only a few counts were recorded for this clonotype. The chain is built from TRBV7-8 and TRBJ1-1; weak D call: TRBD1 (5 bases). In germline, CDR1 is SGHVS, CDR2 FQNEAQ. Trimming removed 0 bases at V and 1 base at J, with 9 bases between. This CDR3 is 15 amino acids long. For the CDR3, the DNA is TGTGCCAGCAGCTTAGCTGGGGCAGGGAACACTGAAGCTTTCTTT. Its protein is CASSLAGAGNTEAFF.

The genes are TRBV6-2 or TRBV6-3 and TRBJ2-2; either TRBD1 or TRBD2 may fit D (5 bases each). The V end was cut by 6 bases, the J end by 6 bases, with 14 bases between. The CDR3 contains 14 residues. Germline values: CDR1 MNHEY, CDR2 SVGEGT. This CDR3 reads CASRRGVPAGELFF. As DNA, the CDR3 is TGTGCCAGCAGAAGAGGGGTGCCGGCCGGGGAGCTGTTTTTT.

A few counts support this clonotype. This chain joins TRBV12-3 or TRBV12-4 and TRBJ1-2; the D gene is possibly TRBD1 (5 bases). The germline V and J ends were trimmed by 1 base and 5 bases, with 11 bases remaining between them. The CDR3 totals 14 residues. The CDR3 region is CASSLGGPRYGYTF. For the CDR3, the DNA is TGTGCCAGCAGTTTAGGGGGACCCAGATATGGCTACACCTTC.

This chain links TRBV20-1 with TRBJ2-1; 7 bases are a match to TRBD1. CDR3 length equals 14 residues. Germline values: CDR1 DFQATT, CDR2 SNEGSKA (reference sequence). CDR3 sequence (DNA): TGCAGCACCCCAGGGGACAGTGTATACAATGAGCAGTTCTTC. Protein sequence: CSTPGDSVYNEQFF.

Note on this clonotype: A much larger clone differs by one base, so this may be a read error. CDR3 sequence reads: CASGPDSSYKQYF. As DNA, the CDR3 is TGTGCCAGCGGGCCAGATAGCTCCTACAAGCAGTACTTC. The chain couples TRBV5-6 to TRBJ2-7; no firm D call. Germline CDR1 SGHDT, CDR2 YYEEEE. The CDR3 length is 13 residues.

This clonotype has more than one count but fewer than ten. The rearrangement joins TRBV24-1 to TRBJ2-2, with 9 bases matching TRBD2. The germline gives CDR1 KGHDR, CDR2 SFDVKD. CDR3 size: 17 residues. Losses at the gene ends were 4 bases for V and 0 bases for J; bases not matched to a gene: 5. CDR3 amino acids: CATSEALAGPNTGELFF. The CDR3 DNA reads TGTGCCACCAGTGAGGCGCTAGCGGGACCGAACACCGGGGAGCTGTTTTTT.

There are many counts of this clonotype. The chain recombines TRBV6-6 with TRBJ2-3; D is perhaps TRBD1 (7 bases). CDR3 length equals 14 residues. Germline assignment: CDR1 MNHNY and CDR2 SVGAGI (reference sequence). V lost 2 bases, J lost 6 bases, and 12 bases lay in between. The CDR3 sequence is CASSYVSGGDTQYF. CDR3 DNA sequence: TGTGCCAGCAGTTACGTGTCAGGGGGGGATACGCAGTATTTT.

The chain couples TRBV6-6 to TRBJ2-7, with unresolved D. Trimming pared 2 bases from V and 4 bases from J, leaving 9 bases between. The CDR3 runs 13 residues. Germline values: CDR1 MNHNY, CDR2 SVGAGI (reference sequence). CDR3 in DNA: TGTGCCAGCAGTTACCCGATCGTTTACGAGCAGTACTTC. Its translation: CASSYPIVYEQYF.

This clonotype occurred many times. The genes are TRBV13 and TRBJ1-2, with TRBD1 matching over 11 bases. J lost 4 bases, V lost 4 bases, and 5 bases had no gene match. The CDR3 consists of 15 residues. CDR1 is PRHDT, CDR2 FYEKMQ, per germline (reference sequence). Here the CDR3 DNA reads TGTGCCAGCAGCTCATGGACAGGGGGCTCCTATGGCTACACCTTC. This translates into CASSSWTGGSYGYTF.

Many counts were recorded for this clonotype. V usage is TRBV9 and J usage is TRBJ1-1; 9 nucleotides agree with TRBD1. This CDR3 region has 15 residues. Germline V lookup: CDR1 SGDLS, CDR2 YYNGEE. Trimming took 3 bases from V and 3 from J; bases not matched to a gene: 6. The CDR3 loop reads CASSARTGAYTEAFF. The DNA of the CDR3 is TGTGCCAGCAGCGCACGGACAGGGGCTTACACTGAAGCTTTCTTT.

Many counts were recorded for this clonotype. The chain links TRBV20-1 to TRBJ2-3; 7 bases map to TRBD2. Germline values: CDR1 DFQATT, CDR2 SNEGSKA (reference sequence). The CDR3 has 13 residues. V was pared by 0 bases and J by 8 bases, with 5 bases of the junction left unmatched. DNA of the CDR3: TGCAGTGCTAGAGATAAGAGCGGGGTTACGCAGTATTTT. Translating it yields CSARDKSGVTQYF.

To note about this clonotype: A read error may explain this, as a much larger clone is one base away. V gene TRBV6-6 combines with J gene TRBJ2-5; tentative D call: TRBD2 (6 bases). Germline assignment: CDR1 MNHNY and CDR2 SVGAGI (reference sequence). Trimming left V 10 bases short and J 2 bases short, with 14 bases between. This CDR3 has 13 amino acids. In nucleotides, the CDR3 is TGTGCCATACAAGCGGGCCGGCAAGAGACCCAGTACTTC. Its protein is CAIQAGRQETQYF.

The chain combines TRBV7-9 with TRBJ2-1; D unclear. Trimming took off 4 bases at V and 4 bases at J, with 11 bases between the two ends. The CDR3 spans 14 residues. CDR1 is SEHNR, CDR2 FQNEAQ, per germline (reference sequence). CDR3 coding DNA: TGTGCCAGCAGCTCCATCGACGCTTACAATGAGCAGTTCTTC. Translation gives CASSSIDAYNEQFF.

A remark on this clonotype: A clone one base away is much larger, so this may be a read error. J is TRBJ2-5 and V is TRBV3-1; tentatively, D is TRBD2 (6 bases). This CDR3 is built from 14 residues. Germline lookup yields CDR1 LGHDT and CDR2 YNNKEL (reference sequence). Trimming cost V 4 bases and J 4 bases, with 13 bases left between them. This chain's CDR3 is CASSPTRLGETQYF. The CDR3 bases are TGTGCCAGCAGCCCGACCAGACTAGGAGAGACCCAGTACTTC.

There are many counts of this clonotype. V usage is TRBV29-1 and J usage is TRBJ2-7; perhaps TRBD1 as D (6 bases). Trimming cost V 4 bases and J 0 bases, with 7 bases left between them. Germline lookup yields CDR1 SQVTM and CDR2 ANQGSEA. The CDR3 sequence is 12 residues long. CDR3 coding DNA: TGCAGCGTTGGGGACACCTCCTACGAGCAGTACTTC. Protein: CSVGDTSYEQYF.

In regard to this clonotype: The germline gene is not matched at one end of the junction; a read error may be the cause. The chain couples TRBV7-9 to TRBJ2-2, with D perhaps TRBD2 (6 bases). This CDR3 contains 12 residues. Per the germline V gene, CDR1 is SEHNR and CDR2 is FQNEAQ (reference sequence). The CDR3 reads CASSHYTGGLFF. DNA for the CDR3: TGTGCCAGCAGTCATTACACCGGGGGGCTGTTTTTT. The whole variable domain, filled in from reference TRBV7-9 and TRBJ2-2, reads DTGVSQNPRHKITKRGQNVTFRCDPISEHNRLYWYRQTLGQGPEFLTYFQNEAQLEKSRLLSDRFSAERPKGSFSTLEIQRTEQGDSAMYLCASSHYTGGLFFGEGSRLTVL.

This clonotype was picked up many times. The V and J genes are TRBV5-4 and TRBJ2-7; TRBD2 might be the D (6 bases). The germline V gene has CDR1 SGHNT and CDR2 YYREEE (reference sequence). This CDR3 contains 11 residues. The V and J ends lost 3 bases and 7 bases respectively, with 8 bases between them. The CDR3 region has the DNA TGTGCCAGCAGCTGGGAGGCGGAGCAGTACTTC. It yields the protein CASSWEAEQYF. Looking up the rest from reference TRBV5-4 and TRBJ2-7 gives the full variable domain: ETGVTQSPTHLIKTRGQQVTLRCSSQSGHNTVSWYQQALGQGPQFIFQYYREEENGRGNFPPRFSGLQFPNYSSELNVNALELDDSALYLCASSWEAEQYFGPGTRLTVT.

Comments on this clonotype: The CDR3 does not end in the conserved phenylalanine or tryptophan, so this is likely a read error. The chain has TRBV6-5 and TRBJ2-7; D could derive from TRBD1 or TRBD2 (5 bases each). The ends were cut back, 6 bases at V and 3 bases at J, with 12 bases in the middle. Germline V CDR1 and CDR2: MNHEY, SVGAGI. This CDR3 region has 13 residues. Here the CDR3 reads CASRPGLYYEQYS. CDR3 sequence (DNA): TGTGCCAGCAGACCGGGGCTATACTACGAGCAGTACTCC.

This clonotype was found many times. The chain recombines TRBV5-1 with TRBJ2-7, with D unclear. From germline, CDR1 is SGHRS and CDR2 YFSETQ. CDR3 length: 13 residues. V was shortened by 4 bases and J by 1 base, with 9 bases between the two germline ends. CDR3 sequence reads: CASSPMYSYEQYF. Written as DNA, the CDR3 is TGCGCCAGCAGCCCGATGTATTCCTACGAGCAGTACTTC.

Ten or more counts support this clonotype. The chain uses TRBV28 and TRBJ2-3; TRBD2 might be the D (5 bases). V lost 5 bases, J lost 4 bases, and 19 bases lay in between. Germline V gene data show CDR1 as MDHEN and CDR2 as SYDVKM. The CDR3 length is 16 residues. CDR3 coding DNA: TGTGCCAGCAGTCGTGGACTCTCCCCGAGGGCAGATACGCAGTATTTT. The encoded protein is CASSRGLSPRADTQYF.

Many counts were recorded for this clonotype. The V and J genes are TRBV28 and TRBJ1-1; D unresolved. The length of the CDR3 is 14 residues. Germline values: CDR1 MDHEN, CDR2 SYDVKM. The ends were cut back, 5 bases at V and 5 bases at J, with 15 bases in the middle. The chain's CDR3 is CASSHPYAGTEAFF. CDR3 bases: TGTGCCAGCAGTCACCCTTATGCTGGTACTGAAGCTTTCTTT.

Of note for this clonotype: This may come from a read error, since a much larger clone is one base off. The rearrangement joins TRBV5-6 to TRBJ1-2; a possible D gene is TRBD1 (6 bases). Germline-derived CDR1 and CDR2 are SGHDT and YYEEEE. The CDR3 is 13 amino acids. CDR3 nucleotides: TGTGCCAGCAGGCAGGGGATAAACTATGGCTGCACCTTC. This sequence encodes CASRQGINYGCTF.